Given below is one T cell receptor (beta chain) in context. A multiplex PCR was run with 60 Vbeta primers and 13 Jbeta primers. Authors' analysis steps: In a later analysis, of 80 million or so unique beta chains, about 10 million appeared in at least two donors. Assay used: immunoSEQ multiplex PCR; TCRdb lists only in-frame clones, some missing. For V, J and clone size, that table is used; D and trimming come from the DNA. The table shows around 100,000 clones, with roughly 66% occurring only once. Germline loops: CDR1 MGHRA, CDR2 YSYEKL. The length of the CDR3 is 14 residues. With 1 base removed from V and 0 bases from J, the gap between germline ends came to 7 bases. These data come from a study of cytomegalovirus exposure and HLA in healthy donors.

The receptor's source is a man aged 30-40 years in good health and CMV-seronegative. The sample taken for sequencing was PBMCs. V gene TRBV4-1 combines with J gene TRBJ2-7; D unclear. The CDR3 DNA reads TGCGCCAGCAGCCAAGTTACAGTCTCCTACGAGCAGTACTTC. This encodes CASSQVTVSYEQYF.